The 2 T cell receptor beta chains reported below all come from one sample, sequenced in a study of response to subunit inactivated influenza vaccine (dated by TCRdb to between 2018 and 2020). Receptor libraries were prepared by RT-PCR. TCRdb lists the instrument as Illumina HiSeq 2500. TCRdb trimmed public reads at Q25 via fastp, called clones via MiXCR and kept in-frame beta chains. Every entry covers one CDR3 protein and lists the most common genes and DNA from its rows. The sample data list some 520,000 distinct CDR3 sequences, and about 17% of these were observed just once. Jointly, the top ten make up 3% of the sample. The source material was CD4+ T cells sorted from PBMCs, sampled 23 months after vaccination. The receptors come from a man in his fifties or sixties who received an inactivated influenza vaccine. Donor details come from another sample of the same person, matched by shared clones.

This clonotype came up a few times. The chain couples TRBV5-1 to TRBJ2-2; D call uncertain. The CDR3 extends over 15 amino acids. Looked up from germline, CDR1 is SGHRS and CDR2 is YFSETQ. V was cut by 2 bases and J by 1 base, with 9 bases left in between. The CDR3 nucleotides read TGCGCCAGCAGCTTCGGATCAGGGAACACCGGGGAGCTGTTTTTT. Its translation: CASSFGSGNTGELFF.

The CDR3 loop reads CASSVTGGLAPDTQYF. In nucleotides, the CDR3 is TGTGCCAGCAGCGTCACAGGGGGGCTAGCGCCAGATACGCAGTATTTT. This sequence joins TRBV9 and TRBJ2-3; TRBD1 agrees at 8 bases. There are 16 residues in the CDR3. CDR1 SGDLS and CDR2 YYNGEE come from the germline V gene. With V trimmed by 2 bases and J by 4 bases, 9 bases remained unmatched.